These 22 T cell receptor beta chains were all obtained from the same sample, sequenced in a study of T cell responses to AZD1222 COVID-19 vaccine. Profiled with immunoSEQ multiplex PCR; TCRdb holds only in-frame clones, not every one. The sample includes roughly 250,000 clones, more than 85% of them seen just once. Sequenced material: peripheral blood, taken on day 0 of AZD1222 vaccination. These receptors all come from an adult in good health.

This chain uses TRBV5-5 with TRBJ2-3; 10 positions agree with TRBD2. CDR3 size: 16 residues. Germline CDR1 SGHKS, CDR2 YYEKEE (reference sequence). After removal of 0 bases from V and 4 bases from J, the junction contained 5 bases not matched to a gene. The CDR3 spells CASSLGLAGAADTQYF. The CDR3 region has the DNA TGTGCCAGCAGCTTGGGGCTAGCGGGAGCGGCAGATACGCAGTATTTT. Full variable domain (outside the CDR3, taken from reference TRBV5-5 and TRBJ2-3): DAGVTQSPTHLIKTRGQQVTLRCSPISGHKSVSWYQQVLGQGPQFIFQYYEKEERGRGNFPDRFSARQFPNYSSELNVNALLLGDSALYLCASSLGLAGAADTQYFGPGTRLTVL.

The chain recombines TRBV2 with TRBJ1-3; 9 bases match TRBD1. With 5 bases clipped from V and 2 bases from J, the junction kept 7 bases outside the gene matches. This CDR3 has 16 amino acids. Germline V CDR1 and CDR2: SNHLY, FYNNEI. The chain's CDR3 is CASSRLGQGAGNTIYF. CDR3 coding DNA: TGTGCCAGCAGTCGTCTGGGACAGGGAGCTGGAAACACCATATATTTT.

This sequence joins TRBV6-5 and TRBJ1-2; D is undetermined. Germline-derived CDR1 and CDR2 are MNHEY and SVGAGI. The CDR3 loop spans 13 amino acids. V lost 5 bases and J 4 bases, leaving 11 bases between the germline ends. Here the CDR3 reads CASSPSWAYGYTF. The CDR3 nucleotides read TGTGCCAGCAGTCCCTCGTGGGCCTATGGCTACACCTTC.

This CDR3 is CATGTSGTYEQYF. The CDR3 DNA reads TGTGCAACGGGGACTAGCGGGACCTACGAGCAGTACTTC. This chain joins TRBV7-8 and TRBJ2-7, with TRBD2 identical over 13 bases. The length of the CDR3 is 13 residues. Per germline, CDR1 SGHVS and CDR2 FQNEAQ.

CDR3 residues: CASSASGTEQYF. The DNA for the CDR3 is TGTGCCAGCAGCGCTTCCGGGACAGAGCAGTACTTC. V gene TRBV9 combines with J gene TRBJ2-7; a weak D match, TRBD1 (6 bases). With 3 bases removed from V and 7 bases from J, the gap between germline ends came to 11 bases. Germline lookup yields CDR1 SGDLS and CDR2 YYNGEE. The CDR3 is 12 amino acids.

The chain joins TRBV19 to TRBJ2-3, with 9 bases matching TRBD1. Losses at the gene ends were 1 base for V and 9 bases for J; bases not matched to a gene: 8. The CDR3 has 15 residues. From germline, CDR1 is LNHDA and CDR2 SQIVND (reference sequence). Here the CDR3 DNA reads TGTGCCAGTAGTATAGGTTTGGGACAGGGACACACGCAGTATTTT. Its translation: CASSIGLGQGHTQYF.

The rearrangement links TRBV19 to TRBJ2-7; weak D call: TRBD1 (6 bases). Germline loops: CDR1 LNHDA, CDR2 SQIVND (reference sequence). Between the trimmed V and J ends, which lost 6 bases and 0 bases, there was a span of 18 bases. This CDR3 region has 16 residues. The CDR3 bases are TGTGCCAGTAGCCACTTCGGGCAGGGGCGCTCCTACGAGCAGTACTTC. Its translation is CASSHFGQGRSYEQYF.

CDR3 nucleotide sequence: TGCGCCAGCAGCTTGGTCGGTGGAGGGAACACTGAAGCTTTCTTT. It codes for CASSLVGGGNTEAFF. V gene TRBV5-1 combines with J gene TRBJ1-1, with no clear D. Trimming took off 0 bases at V and 1 base at J, with 10 bases between the two ends. The CDR3 contains 15 residues. Germline V lookup: CDR1 SGHRS, CDR2 YFSETQ.

The chain couples TRBV5-6 to TRBJ1-2, with D possibly TRBD1 on 5 matching bases. V was trimmed by 4 bases and J by 5 bases, leaving 15 bases between them. This CDR3 is 14 amino acids long. Germline V gene data show CDR1 as SGHDT and CDR2 as YYEEEE. Here the CDR3 DNA reads TGTGCCAGCAGCCTCGCCGCAGGGATTTATGGCTACACCTTC. Protein: CASSLAAGIYGYTF. The whole variable domain, remainder taken from reference TRBV5-6 and TRBJ1-2, is DAGVTQSPTHLIKTRGQQVTLRCSPKSGHDTVSWYQQALGQGPQFIFQYYEEEERQRGNFPDRFSGHQFPNYSSELNVNALLLGDSALYLCASSLAAGIYGYTFGSGTRLTVV.

CDR3 amino acids: CASSLVPYEQYF. CDR3 coding DNA: TGTGCCAGCAGCTTAGTTCCCTACGAGCAGTACTTC. This sequence joins TRBV7-2 and TRBJ2-7; no clear D. Per the germline V gene, CDR1 is SGHTA and CDR2 is FQGNSA. CDR3 length: 12 amino acids. The V end lost 1 base, the J end lost 2 bases, and 3 bases lay between the germline ends.

CDR3 nucleotide sequence: TGTGCCAGCGTAGGCTGGGAGGTAAACTATGGCTACACCTTC. Protein product: CASVGWEVNYGYTF. This chain connects TRBV6-6 to TRBJ1-2; D is unresolved. This CDR3 has 14 residues. Trimming left V 8 bases short and J 2 bases short, with 15 bases between. Germline V CDR1 and CDR2: MNHNY, SVGAGI (reference sequence).

The gene calls are TRBV5-1 and TRBJ2-7; maybe TRBD2 (6 bases). There are 14 residues in the CDR3. V was shortened by 4 bases and J by 6 bases, with 17 bases between the two germline ends. CDR1 and CDR2 (germline): SGHRS, YFSETQ. CDR3 sequence (DNA): TGCGCCAGCAGCCCTATTGGACTACCTCGCGAGCAGTACTTC. It yields the protein CASSPIGLPREQYF. The complete variable domain, with remaining parts taken from reference TRBV5-1 and TRBJ2-7, reads KAGVTQTPRYLIKTRGQQVTLSCSPISGHRSVSWYQQTPGQGLQFLFEYFSETQRNKGNFPGRFSGRQFSNSRSEMNVSTLELGDSALYLCASSPIGLPREQYFGPGTRLTVT.

This CDR3 is CASSATDSWGYTF. The CDR3 nucleotides are TGTGCCAGCAGCGCAACAGATTCTTGGGGCTACACCTTC. The genes are TRBV7-9 and TRBJ1-2; D uncertain. CDR1 and CDR2 from the germline V gene are SEHNR and FQNEAQ (reference sequence). V was shortened by 5 bases and J by 8 bases, with 15 bases between the two germline ends. This CDR3 is 13 amino acids long.

The chain joins TRBV27 to TRBJ2-1; 8 nucleotides line up with TRBD2. This CDR3 is built from 15 residues. Germline values: CDR1 MNHEY, CDR2 SMNVEV (reference sequence). V was clipped by 4 bases and J by 8 bases; unmatched bases: 10. This chain's CDR3 is CASSSPGLEVYEQFF. CDR3 sequence (DNA): TGTGCCAGCAGTTCCCCGGGACTAGAAGTCTATGAGCAGTTCTTC.

This chain joins TRBV28 and TRBJ2-7, with TRBD2 identical over 7 bases. The CDR3 is made up of 15 amino acids. Germline trimming cut 7 bases from V and 4 bases from J; bases unmatched to any gene: 13. Looked up from germline, CDR1 is MDHEN and CDR2 is SYDVKM. Written as DNA, the CDR3 is TGTGCCAGCACCGGGGGGTGGACCAACCCTTACGAGCAGTACTTC. Amino acid sequence: CASTGGWTNPYEQYF.

This clone was counted a single time. This chain uses TRBV7-9 with TRBJ1-3; D is ambiguous. The V and J ends lost 5 bases and 2 bases respectively, with 13 bases between them. The germline V gene has CDR1 SEHNR and CDR2 FQNEAQ (reference sequence). The CDR3 has 15 residues. The CDR3 nucleotides read TGTGCCAGCAGCACCCGGGTTGCGGCTGGAAACACCATATATTTT. Protein sequence: CASSTRVAAGNTIYF.

This sequence joins TRBV27 and TRBJ2-4, with a possible D match to TRBD1 (6 bases). The CDR3 totals 16 residues. V gave up 3 bases and J gave up 2 bases, with 14 bases separating them. The germline CDR1 and CDR2 sequences are MNHEY and SMNVEV (reference sequence). The CDR3 nucleotides read TGTGCCAGCAGTTTCCGATACAGGGCCTCCAAAAACATTCAGTACTTC. It specifies CASSFRYRASKNIQYF.

The chain has TRBV12-3 or TRBV12-4 and TRBJ2-7, with unresolved D. Trimming removed 9 bases at V and 2 bases at J, with 11 bases between. This CDR3 is 12 amino acids long. The CDR3: CASSIGPYEQYF. CDR3 DNA: TGTGCCAGTTCGATTGGACCCTACGAGCAGTACTTC.

The rearrangement links TRBV30 to TRBJ1-4, with 8 bases lining up with TRBD1. The germline CDR1 and CDR2 sequences are GTSNPN and SVGIG (reference sequence). This CDR3 is 13 amino acids long. V shed 6 bases and J 8 bases; nucleotides not matched to a gene: 8. The CDR3 region is CACARDRPEKLFF. The CDR3 DNA reads TGTGCCTGCGCCCGGGACAGGCCCGAAAAACTGTTTTTT.

This rearrangement joins TRBV5-1 to TRBJ1-2, with D tentatively TRBD1 (5 bases). The germline V gene encodes CDR1 SGHRS and CDR2 YFSETQ. This CDR3 comprises 13 residues. Trimming took 0 bases from V and 8 from J, leaving 11 bases between them. DNA of the CDR3: TGCGCCAGCAGCTTGGCCGACAGAGGCGGCTACACCTTC. This translates into CASSLADRGGYTF.

V and J are TRBV7-9 and TRBJ2-7; 11 bases agree with TRBD2. The CDR3 runs to 17 residues. Germline CDR1 reads SEHNR; CDR2 reads FQNEAQ (reference sequence). The J segment lost 3 bases and the V segment lost 1 base, leaving 8 bases of the junction unmatched. The CDR3: CASSLVPKTSGNYEQYF. The CDR3 DNA is TGTGCCAGCAGCTTAGTACCGAAGACTAGCGGGAACTACGAGCAGTACTTC.

The J gene is TRBJ2-7, the V gene TRBV9, with TRBD2 matching over 13 bases. The CDR3 loop spans 18 amino acids. The germline CDR1 and CDR2 sequences are SGDLS and YYNGEE. V shed 0 bases and J 1 base; nucleotides not matched to a gene: 7. For the CDR3, the DNA is TGTGCCAGCAGCGTAGCTACTAGCGGGAGGGACTTTTCCTACGAGCAGTACTTC. Its translation: CASSVATSGRDFSYEQYF.